Each of the 3 T cell receptor beta chains below was sequenced from the same sample in a study of Ad26.COV2.S vaccination and SARS-CoV-2 variants. Treatment in this sample: about 20 received Ad26.COV2.S at low or high dose, single or two shots; about 5 received placebo; per-sample allocation not given. Material that was analyzed had been drawn on day 63 after the first vaccine or placebo injection. Sequenced by immunoSEQ multiplex PCR; TCRdb stores in-frame clones only, minus some. The table lists 350,000 to 450,000 clones, around 92% of them singletons, with less than 2% in the top ten. The sample in question was peripheral blood, obtained in a trial of Ad26.COV2.S vaccine versus placebo. The receptor source for this set is a person aged 18-60 years who received the Ad26.COV2.S COVID-19 vaccine or a placebo.

This rearrangement joins TRBV5-4 to TRBJ2-5, with D possibly being TRBD2 (5 bases). This CDR3 has 15 residues. With 3 bases removed from V and 2 bases from J, the gap between germline ends came to 14 bases. From germline, CDR1 is SGHNT and CDR2 YYREEE (reference sequence). The DNA for the CDR3 is TGTGCCAGCAGCTCGGCGCGGGTACTACAAGAGACCCAGTACTTC. Protein sequence: CASSSARVLQETQYF.

The rearrangement links TRBV5-1 to TRBJ1-3, with TRBD1 as a possible D gene (5 bases). CDR3 length equals 16 residues. V was shortened by 4 bases and J by 3 bases, with 17 bases between the two germline ends. Germline V gene lookup returns CDR1 SGHRS and CDR2 YFSETQ. The CDR3 DNA sequence: TGCGCCAGCAGCCCAACGCCCCAGGGAAATGGAAACACCATATATTTT. Encoded protein: CASSPTPQGNGNTIYF.

This rearrangement joins TRBV11-2 to TRBJ1-2; the D gene is possibly TRBD1 (5 bases). Deletions cut 2 bases from V and 0 bases from J, with 7 bases between. CDR1 SGHAT and CDR2 FQNNGV come from the germline V gene. The CDR3 consists of 14 residues. CDR3 sequence reads: CASSLIQANYGYTF. CDR3 nucleotide sequence: TGTGCCAGCAGCTTAATACAGGCTAACTATGGCTACACCTTC.